The T cell receptor beta chain described here comes from a study of T cell clones after liver transplantation. In the study overall: TCRbeta sequencing after a pre-transplant mixed lymphocyte reaction identified graft-donor-reactive clones, later tracked in post-transplant blood. At least one year of complete immunosuppression withdrawal without enzymes over twice normal defined tolerance.

This CDR3 contains 14 residues. In germline, CDR1 is SGHNT, CDR2 YENEEA. V lost 5 bases and J 1 base, leaving 11 bases between the germline ends. Libraries were prepared by immunoSEQ multiplex PCR; TCRdb keeps only in-frame clonotypes and omits some of them. The sample lists about 58,000 clones; roughly 70% were seen once. The clonotype comes from a human patient who received a liver transplant. These T cells may partly come from the graft donor. Sequencing used CD4+ T cells from blood, obtained at the approximately 15-month timepoint. This chain joins TRBV11-3 and TRBJ1-1; D ambiguous. CDR3 residues: CASSPVRGNTEAFF. In DNA form, the CDR3 reads TGTGCCAGCAGCCCGGTCCGTGGGAACACTGAAGCTTTCTTT.